The clone carrying this T cell receptor (beta chain) was detected many times. The antigen is not known. The CDR3 has 17 amino acids. Per germline, CDR1 SGHDT and CDR2 YYEEEE. V shed 0 bases and J 0 bases; nucleotides not matched to a gene: 8. These data originate in a study of T cells after posttransplantation cyclophosphamide. Study-level findings and limits: Blood and skin or GI T cell repertoires showed limited TRB overlap. Donor CD8+ memory clones often dominated recipient blood repertoires at later times. TRB clonality was highly associated with recipient CMV seropositivity and reactivation.

Produced via immunoSEQ multiplex PCR; TCRdb's table is partial and in-frame only. Listed for the sample are more than 35,000 clones, none seen a single time. The related graft donor's blood sample was taken on the day of bone marrow donation. This sequence joins TRBV5-6 and TRBJ2-7, with 8 bases identical to TRBD1. This sequence was found in a man aged 50-59 years in good health, CMV-negative, and a related stem cell transplant donor. The sequencing sample was made of PBMCs. The chain's CDR3 is CASSLVRDRWSSYEQYF. The DNA for the CDR3 is TGTGCCAGCAGCTTGGTGAGGGACAGGTGGAGCTCCTACGAGCAGTACTTC.